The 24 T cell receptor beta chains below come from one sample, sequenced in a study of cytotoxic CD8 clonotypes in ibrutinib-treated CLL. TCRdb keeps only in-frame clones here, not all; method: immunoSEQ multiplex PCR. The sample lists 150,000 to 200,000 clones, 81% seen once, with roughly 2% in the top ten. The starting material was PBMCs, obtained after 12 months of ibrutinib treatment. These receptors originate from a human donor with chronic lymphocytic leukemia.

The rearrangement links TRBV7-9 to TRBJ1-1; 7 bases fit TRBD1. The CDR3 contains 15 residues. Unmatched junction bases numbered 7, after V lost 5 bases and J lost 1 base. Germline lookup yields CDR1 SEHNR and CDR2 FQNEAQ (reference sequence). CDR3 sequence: CASSTRQGANTEAFF. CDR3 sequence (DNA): TGTGCCAGCAGCACCCGACAGGGCGCGAACACTGAAGCTTTCTTT.

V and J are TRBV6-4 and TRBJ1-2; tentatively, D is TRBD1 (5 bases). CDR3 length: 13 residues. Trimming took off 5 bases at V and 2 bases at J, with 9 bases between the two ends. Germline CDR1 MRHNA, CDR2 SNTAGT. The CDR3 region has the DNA TGTGCCAGCAGTCGGGACTTAAACTATGGCTACACCTTC. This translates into CASSRDLNYGYTF.

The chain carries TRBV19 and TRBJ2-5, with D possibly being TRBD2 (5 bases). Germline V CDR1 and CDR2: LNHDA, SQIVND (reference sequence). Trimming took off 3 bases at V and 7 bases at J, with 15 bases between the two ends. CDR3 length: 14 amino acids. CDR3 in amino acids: CASSIIGESGTQYF. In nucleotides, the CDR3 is TGTGCCAGTAGTATCATCGGGGAGAGCGGGACCCAGTACTTC.

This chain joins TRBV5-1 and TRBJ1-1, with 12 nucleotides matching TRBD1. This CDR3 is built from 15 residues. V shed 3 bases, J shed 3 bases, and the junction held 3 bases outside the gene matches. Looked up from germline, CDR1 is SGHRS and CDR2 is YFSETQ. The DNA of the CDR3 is TGCGCCAGCAGCTGGGGACAGGGGGCTTACACTGAAGCTTTCTTT. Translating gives CASSWGQGAYTEAFF.

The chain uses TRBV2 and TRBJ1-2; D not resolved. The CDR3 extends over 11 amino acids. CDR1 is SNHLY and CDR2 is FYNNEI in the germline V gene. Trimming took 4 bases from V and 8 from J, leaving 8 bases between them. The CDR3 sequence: CASSVNKGYTF. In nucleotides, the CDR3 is TGTGCCAGCAGTGTAAATAAAGGCTACACCTTC. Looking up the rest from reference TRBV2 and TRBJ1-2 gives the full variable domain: EPEVTQTPSHQVTQMGQEVILRCVPISNHLYFYWYRQILGQKVEFLVSFYNNEISEKSEIFDDQFSVERPDGSNFTLKIRSTKLEDSAMYFCASSVNKGYTFGSGTRLTVV.

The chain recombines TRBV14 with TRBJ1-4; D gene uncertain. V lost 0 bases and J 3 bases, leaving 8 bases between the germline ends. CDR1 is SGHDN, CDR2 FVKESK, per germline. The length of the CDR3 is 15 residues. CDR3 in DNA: TGTGCCAGCAGCCAAGATCAGTTGGCTAATGAAAAACTGTTTTTT. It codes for CASSQDQLANEKLFF.

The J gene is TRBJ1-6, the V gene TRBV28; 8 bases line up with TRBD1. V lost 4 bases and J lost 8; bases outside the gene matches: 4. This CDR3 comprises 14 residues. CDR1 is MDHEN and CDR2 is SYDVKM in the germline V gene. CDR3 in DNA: TGTGCCAGCAGTTGGACAGGGATAGATTCACCCCTCCACTTT. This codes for CASSWTGIDSPLHF.

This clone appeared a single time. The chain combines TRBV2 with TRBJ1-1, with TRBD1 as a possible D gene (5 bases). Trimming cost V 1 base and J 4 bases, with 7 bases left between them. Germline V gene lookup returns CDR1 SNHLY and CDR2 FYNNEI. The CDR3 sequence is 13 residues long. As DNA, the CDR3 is TGTGCCAGCAGTGAAGGGGACGGCACTGAAGCTTTCTTT. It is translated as CASSEGDGTEAFF.

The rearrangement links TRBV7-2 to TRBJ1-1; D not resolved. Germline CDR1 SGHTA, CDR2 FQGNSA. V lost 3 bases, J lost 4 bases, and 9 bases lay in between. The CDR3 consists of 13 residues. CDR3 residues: CASSFGDSTEAFF. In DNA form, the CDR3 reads TGTGCCAGCAGCTTTGGGGATTCCACTGAAGCTTTCTTT.

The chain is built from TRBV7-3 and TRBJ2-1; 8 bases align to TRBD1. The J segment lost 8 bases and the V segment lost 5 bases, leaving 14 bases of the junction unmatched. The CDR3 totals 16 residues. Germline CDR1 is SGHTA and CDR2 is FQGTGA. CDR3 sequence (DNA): TGTGCCAGCAGCCCCGTGGGACAGGCCCCAGTGGATGAGCAGTTCTTC. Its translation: CASSPVGQAPVDEQFF.

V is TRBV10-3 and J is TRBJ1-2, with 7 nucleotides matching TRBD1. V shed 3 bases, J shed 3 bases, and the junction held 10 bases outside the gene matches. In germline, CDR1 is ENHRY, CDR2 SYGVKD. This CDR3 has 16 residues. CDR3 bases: TGTGCCATCAGTGACGTGTCGAGACAGGGCGACTATGGCTACACCTTC. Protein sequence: CAISDVSRQGDYGYTF.

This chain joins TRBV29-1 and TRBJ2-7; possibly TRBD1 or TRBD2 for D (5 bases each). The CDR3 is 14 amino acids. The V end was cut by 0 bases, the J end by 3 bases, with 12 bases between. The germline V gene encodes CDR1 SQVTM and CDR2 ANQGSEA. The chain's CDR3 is CSVEDRGRDYEQYF. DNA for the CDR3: TGCAGCGTTGAAGATCGGGGCAGAGACTACGAGCAGTACTTC.

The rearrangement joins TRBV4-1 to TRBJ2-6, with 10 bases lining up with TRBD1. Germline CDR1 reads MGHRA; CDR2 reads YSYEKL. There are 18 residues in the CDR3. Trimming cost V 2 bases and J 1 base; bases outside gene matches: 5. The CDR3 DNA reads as TGCGCCAGCAGCCAACCGGGACAGGGGAGGTCTGGGGCCAACGTCCTGACTTTC. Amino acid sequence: CASSQPGQGRSGANVLTF.

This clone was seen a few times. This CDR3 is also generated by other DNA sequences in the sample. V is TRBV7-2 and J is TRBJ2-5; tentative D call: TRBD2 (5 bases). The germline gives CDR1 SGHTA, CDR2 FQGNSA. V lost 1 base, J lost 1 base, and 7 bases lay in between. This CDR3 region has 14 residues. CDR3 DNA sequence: TGTGCCAGCAGCTTAGGGGGAGCCCAAGAGACCCAGTACTTC. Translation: CASSLGGAQETQYF.

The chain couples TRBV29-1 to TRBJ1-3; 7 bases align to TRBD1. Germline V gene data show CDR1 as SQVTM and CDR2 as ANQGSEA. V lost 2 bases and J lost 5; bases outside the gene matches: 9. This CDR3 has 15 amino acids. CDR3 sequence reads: CSVETAKGGRNTIYF. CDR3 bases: TGCAGCGTTGAAACAGCCAAAGGGGGCAGAAACACCATATATTTT.

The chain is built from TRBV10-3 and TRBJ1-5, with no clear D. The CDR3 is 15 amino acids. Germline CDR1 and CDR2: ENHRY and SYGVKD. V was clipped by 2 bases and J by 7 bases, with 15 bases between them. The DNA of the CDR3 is TGTGCCATCAGTGAGCCGCCTGGAGGTGGACAGCCCCAGCATTTT. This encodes CAISEPPGGGQPQHF.

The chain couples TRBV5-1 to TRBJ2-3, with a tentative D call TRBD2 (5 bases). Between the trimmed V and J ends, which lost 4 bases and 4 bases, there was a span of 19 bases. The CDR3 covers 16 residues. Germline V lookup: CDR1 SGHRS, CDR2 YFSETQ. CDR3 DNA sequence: TGCGCCAGCAGCCCTCTAGTTCGGGGAGAGGCAGATACGCAGTATTTT. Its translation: CASSPLVRGEADTQYF.

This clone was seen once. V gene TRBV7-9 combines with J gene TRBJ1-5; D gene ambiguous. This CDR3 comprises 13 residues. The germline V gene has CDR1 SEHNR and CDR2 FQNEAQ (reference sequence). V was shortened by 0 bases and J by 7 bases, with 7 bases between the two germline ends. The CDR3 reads CASSLAGSQPQHF. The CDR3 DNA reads TGTGCCAGCAGCTTAGCGGGGTCCCAGCCCCAGCATTTT.

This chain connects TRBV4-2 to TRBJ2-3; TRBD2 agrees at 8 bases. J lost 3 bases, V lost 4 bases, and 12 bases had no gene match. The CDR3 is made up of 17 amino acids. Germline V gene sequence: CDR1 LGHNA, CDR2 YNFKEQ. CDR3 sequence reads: CASSPVGRGGRTDTQYF. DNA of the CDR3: TGTGCCAGCAGCCCCGTAGGACGGGGGGGCCGAACAGATACGCAGTATTTT.

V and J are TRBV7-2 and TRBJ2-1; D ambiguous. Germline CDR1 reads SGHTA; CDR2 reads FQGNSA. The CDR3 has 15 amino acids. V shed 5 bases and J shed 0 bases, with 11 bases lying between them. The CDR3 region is CASSPLQGSYNEQFF. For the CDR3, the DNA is TGTGCCAGCAGCCCTTTACAAGGCTCCTACAATGAGCAGTTCTTC.

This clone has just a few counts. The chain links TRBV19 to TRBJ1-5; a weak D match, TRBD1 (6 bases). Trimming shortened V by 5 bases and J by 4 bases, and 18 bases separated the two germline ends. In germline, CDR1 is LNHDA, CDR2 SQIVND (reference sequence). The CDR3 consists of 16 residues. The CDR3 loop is CASSEPSQGINQPQHF. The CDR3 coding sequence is TGTGCCAGTAGTGAACCCTCCCAGGGGATTAATCAGCCCCAGCATTTT.

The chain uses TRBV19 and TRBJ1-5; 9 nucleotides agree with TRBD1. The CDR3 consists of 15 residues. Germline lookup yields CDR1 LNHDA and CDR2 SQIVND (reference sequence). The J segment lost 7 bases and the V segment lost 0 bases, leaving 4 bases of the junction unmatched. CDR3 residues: CASSIEQGAMQPQHF. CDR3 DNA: TGTGCCAGTAGTATAGAACAGGGGGCTATGCAGCCCCAGCATTTT. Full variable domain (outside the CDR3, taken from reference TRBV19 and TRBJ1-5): DGGITQSPKYLFRKEGQNVTLSCEQNLNHDAMYWYRQDPGQGLRLIYYSQIVNDFQKGDIAEGYSVSREKKESFPLTVTSAQKNPTAFYLCASSIEQGAMQPQHFGDGTRLSIL.

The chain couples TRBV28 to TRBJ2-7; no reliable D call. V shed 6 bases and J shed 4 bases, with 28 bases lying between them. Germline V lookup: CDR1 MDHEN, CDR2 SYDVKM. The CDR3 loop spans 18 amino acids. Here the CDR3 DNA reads TGTGCCAGCAGCCCGCTTTCGTCCGTCGGACCGCGATCTTACGAGCAGTACTTC. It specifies CASSPLSSVGPRSYEQYF.

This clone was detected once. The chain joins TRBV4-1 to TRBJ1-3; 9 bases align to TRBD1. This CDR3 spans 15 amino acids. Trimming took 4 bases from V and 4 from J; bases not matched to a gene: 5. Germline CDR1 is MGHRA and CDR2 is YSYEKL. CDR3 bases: TGCGCCAGCAGCCCAACAGGGGGCCTCGGAAACACCATATATTTT. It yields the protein CASSPTGGLGNTIYF.